The 26 T cell receptor beta chains listed next were all sequenced from one sample in a study of T-cell memory formation after mild COVID-19. TCRdb called the 5' RACE reads again in MiXCR, with one record for every CDR3 protein. The data contain about 100,000 distinct CDR3 sequences, 8.5% to 14% of them singletons. Sequencing was performed on PBMCs or a T cell subset sorted from them (not recorded which). The receptors come from a man between 18 and 29 years old who had mild COVID-19 (a few samples of this study predate the infection). Cell type and time point are not known.

This clonotype turned up a few times. Here the CDR3 reads CSAGREGETNEKLFF. CDR3 in DNA: TGCAGTGCCGGCCGGGAGGGGGAGACTAATGAAAAACTGTTTTTT. The chain has TRBV20-1 and TRBJ1-4, with D tentatively TRBD1 (6 bases). Germline V gives CDR1 DFQATT, CDR2 SNEGSKA (reference sequence). With 6 bases removed from V and 2 bases from J, the gap between germline ends came to 16 bases. The CDR3 has 15 residues.

The chain links TRBV4-3 to TRBJ2-5; unclear D gene. The CDR3 has 13 residues. The germline V gene encodes CDR1 LGHNA and CDR2 YSLEER. Trimming stripped 1 base from V and 5 bases from J, with 8 bases between. The CDR3 loop reads CASSQVVGETQYF. CDR3 sequence (DNA): TGCGCCAGCAGCCAAGTAGTTGGTGAGACCCAGTACTTC.

The chain uses TRBV12-3 or TRBV12-4 and TRBJ2-3, with D uncertain. This CDR3 region has 14 residues. Deletions cut 1 base from V and 2 bases from J, with 7 bases between. CDR3 sequence: CASSLVAPTDTQYF. DNA of the CDR3: TGTGCCAGCAGTTTAGTTGCCCCCACAGATACGCAGTATTTT.

The V and J genes are TRBV6-5 and TRBJ1-3; the D gene is possibly TRBD1 (5 bases). Trimming removed 5 bases from V and 0 bases from J, with 8 bases in between. This CDR3 is 14 amino acids long. Germline CDR1 MNHEY, CDR2 SVGAGI. CDR3 DNA: TGTGCCAGCAGTCAGACAGTCTCTGGAAACACCATATATTTT. This encodes CASSQTVSGNTIYF.

This clonotype was recorded many times. The V call is TRBV7-6, the J call TRBJ2-6, with D unclear. Germline CDR1 is SGHVS and CDR2 is FNYEAQ. This CDR3 comprises 13 residues. V lost 6 bases, J lost 0 bases, and 3 bases lay in between. CDR3 coding DNA: TGTGCCAGCAGTTCCTCTGGGGCCAACGTCCTGACTTTC. It translates to CASSSSGANVLTF. Based on the CDR3 plus reference TRBV7-6 and TRBJ2-6, the full variable domain is GAGVSQSPRYKVTKRGQDVALRCDPISGHVSLYWYRQALGQGPEFLTYFNYEAQQDKSGLPNDRFSAERPEGSISTLTIQRTEQRDSAMYRCASSSSGANVLTFGAGSRLTVL.

This clonotype was counted between two and nine times. The chain combines TRBV19 with TRBJ2-7; no firm D call. Germline V gene data show CDR1 as LNHDA and CDR2 as SQIVND (reference sequence). The CDR3 sequence is 12 residues long. Trimming took off 4 bases at V and 7 bases at J, with 11 bases between the two ends. The CDR3 here is CASSTVTREQYF. The CDR3 region has the DNA TGTGCCAGTAGTACCGTGACGAGGGAGCAGTACTTC.

The chain is built from TRBV20-1 and TRBJ2-1; TRBD1 aligns across 10 bases. This CDR3 is built from 13 residues. Germline V gene data show CDR1 as DFQATT and CDR2 as SNEGSKA (reference sequence). The J segment lost 12 bases and the V segment lost 0 bases, leaving 5 bases of the junction unmatched. CDR3 protein: CSARDRGDRGQFF. CDR3 DNA: TGCAGTGCTAGAGATCGGGGGGACAGGGGGCAGTTCTTC.

In this sample, this clonotype turned up a few times. The chain is built from TRBV7-9 and TRBJ2-7; D is perhaps TRBD1 (5 bases). The CDR3 loop spans 15 amino acids. Trimming removed 5 bases from V and 5 bases from J, with 19 bases in between. Germline CDR1 SEHNR, CDR2 FQNEAQ (reference sequence). The CDR3: CASSPPVQGTHEQYF. Here the CDR3 DNA reads TGTGCCAGCAGCCCGCCGGTCCAGGGCACCCACGAGCAGTACTTC.

V usage is TRBV6-5 and J usage is TRBJ1-5; perhaps TRBD1 as D (5 bases). With 6 bases removed from V and 6 bases from J, the gap between germline ends came to 18 bases. The CDR3 spans 15 residues. In germline, CDR1 is MNHEY, CDR2 SVGAGI. The CDR3 sequence: CASSPLPPGRQPQHF. The CDR3, as DNA: TGTGCCAGCAGCCCCCTCCCCCCGGGGCGTCAGCCCCAGCATTTT.

The CDR3, as DNA: TGTGCCAGCAGCCGAGGGACAGGGGGACCAGATACGCAGTATTTT. Translation gives CASSRGTGGPDTQYF. This sequence joins TRBV11-2 and TRBJ2-3, with 11 positions matching TRBD1. Germline V gives CDR1 SGHAT, CDR2 FQNNGV. The CDR3 has 15 amino acids. Trimming at V came to 5 bases and at J to 4 bases, leaving 5 bases not matched to a gene.

The chain links TRBV27 to TRBJ2-5; the D is unclear. This CDR3 has 14 amino acids. Germline CDR1 MNHEY, CDR2 SMNVEV (reference sequence). The V gene lost 4 bases and the J gene lost 3 bases, with 12 bases spanning the gap. For the CDR3, the DNA is TGTGCCAGCAGTTCCCCCCGGCGGAAAGAGACCCAGTACTTC. Encoded protein: CASSSPRRKETQYF.

The chain combines TRBV7-9 with TRBJ2-2; 10 nucleotides line up with TRBD1. The CDR3 totals 16 residues. Losses at the gene ends were 4 bases for V and 4 bases for J; bases not matched to a gene: 6. CDR1 is SEHNR, CDR2 FQNEAQ, per germline (reference sequence). The CDR3 here is CASSSRDRGPTGELFF. CDR3 nucleotides: TGTGCCAGCAGCTCCCGGGACAGGGGCCCCACCGGGGAGCTGTTTTTT.

There are a few counts of this clonotype. The CDR3 sequence is CASSPGGKFTEAFF. The CDR3 bases are TGTGCCAGCAGCCCCGGAGGGAAGTTTACTGAAGCTTTCTTT. This rearrangement joins TRBV6-5 to TRBJ1-1; D remains ambiguous. V was cut by 6 bases and J by 5 bases, with 16 bases left in between. The CDR3 runs to 14 residues. Germline lookup yields CDR1 MNHEY and CDR2 SVGAGI.

V gene TRBV6-6 combines with J gene TRBJ2-1; 8 bases fit TRBD2. The CDR3 has 17 residues. Germline assignment: CDR1 MNHNY and CDR2 SVGAGI (reference sequence). V shed 0 bases, J shed 3 bases, and the junction held 7 bases outside the gene matches. CDR3 bases: TGTGCCAGCAGTTACTCGAGTTGGCGGGGGGTCTACAATGAGCAGTTCTTC. Amino acid sequence: CASSYSSWRGVYNEQFF.

This clonotype was detected only a few times. The chain carries TRBV12-3 or TRBV12-4 and TRBJ2-7; D ambiguous. The length of the CDR3 is 13 residues. V was cut by 5 bases and J by 7 bases, with 15 bases left in between. The CDR3 DNA sequence: TGTGCCAGCAGTGTCTCACGGGCTACGGAGCAGTACTTC. Residues: CASSVSRATEQYF.

This clonotype was seen only a few times. This chain links TRBV14 with TRBJ1-1, with a possible D match to TRBD1 (6 bases). Trimming cost V 4 bases and J 2 bases, with 14 bases left between them. The germline CDR1 and CDR2 sequences are SGHDN and FVKESK. The CDR3 spans 15 residues. Here the CDR3 reads CASSLRGAGNTEAFF. CDR3 in DNA: TGTGCCAGCAGCCTTAGGGGGGCCGGAAACACTGAAGCTTTCTTT.

This clonotype was picked up a small number of times. The V call is TRBV5-5, the J call TRBJ1-2; D uncertain. The germline gives CDR1 SGHKS, CDR2 YYEKEE (reference sequence). V lost 4 bases and J 5 bases, leaving 15 bases between the germline ends. This CDR3 has 14 residues. The CDR3 DNA follows: TGTGCCAGCAGCCCCACGGGGTTCAATTATGGCTACACCTTC. It translates to CASSPTGFNYGYTF.

A few counts support this clonotype. This CDR3 is CASSLTPRHGSTF. The CDR3 DNA follows: TGTGCCAGCAGCTTAACCCCCCGCCACGGTAGCACCTTC. V and J are TRBV7-9 and TRBJ1-2; D remains ambiguous. Germline lookup yields CDR1 SEHNR and CDR2 FQNEAQ (reference sequence). Trimming stripped 2 bases from V and 13 bases from J, with 17 bases between. The CDR3 is 13 residues long.

This clonotype was observed a handful of times. This chain links TRBV6-6 with TRBJ2-5; no firm D call. Trimming cost V 6 bases and J 4 bases, with 24 bases left between them. This CDR3 comprises 17 residues. CDR1 MNHNY and CDR2 SVGAGI come from the germline V gene (reference sequence). The CDR3 loop reads CASSPILQTDKGETQYF. The CDR3 bases are TGTGCCAGCAGCCCTATCCTACAGACCGACAAGGGAGAGACCCAGTACTTC.

This clonotype was recorded at least ten times. The V gene is TRBV5-6, the J gene TRBJ2-1; TRBD2 matches 11 bases. CDR1 and CDR2 from the germline V gene are SGHDT and YYEEEE. V shed 3 bases and J 7 bases; nucleotides not matched to a gene: 6. CDR3 length equals 15 residues. The CDR3 region has the DNA TGTGCCAGCAGCTATGGACTAGCGGGCCTAAATGAGCAGTTCTTC. Protein: CASSYGLAGLNEQFF.

The chain has TRBV27 and TRBJ2-3; TRBD2 might be the D (6 bases). The ends were cut back, 4 bases at V and 1 base at J, with 6 bases in the middle. The CDR3 sequence is 13 residues long. Looked up from germline, CDR1 is MNHEY and CDR2 is SMNVEV (reference sequence). DNA for the CDR3: TGTGCCAGCAGTTGGGGGGGCACAGATACGCAGTATTTT. This encodes CASSWGGTDTQYF.

This clonotype was seen a few times. The chain joins TRBV15 to TRBJ2-1; TRBD2 might be the D (5 bases). The CDR3 contains 14 residues. Trimming took 6 bases from V and 7 from J, leaving 16 bases between them. Germline lookup yields CDR1 LNHNV and CDR2 YYDKDF (reference sequence). The CDR3, as DNA: TGTGCCACCAGGGAGGACGGAATGGGGAATGAGCAGTTCTTC. Residues: CATREDGMGNEQFF.

The V and J genes are TRBV7-9 and TRBJ2-7; possibly TRBD1 for D (5 bases). Germline values: CDR1 SEHNR, CDR2 FQNEAQ (reference sequence). The V end was cut by 3 bases, the J end by 2 bases, with 11 bases between. This CDR3 has 14 residues. The chain's CDR3 is CASSFNRSTYEQYF. CDR3 nucleotide sequence: TGTGCCAGCAGCTTTAACAGGAGCACCTACGAGCAGTACTTC.

In this sample, this clonotype turned up a few times. V is TRBV12-3 or TRBV12-4 and J is TRBJ1-3; D call uncertain. The CDR3 is made up of 12 amino acids. Between the trimmed V and J ends, which lost 10 bases and 0 bases, there was a span of 7 bases. CDR3: CATGFSGNTIYF. The CDR3 region has the DNA TGTGCCACCGGCTTCTCTGGAAACACCATATATTTT.

This clonotype was recorded many times. This chain links TRBV7-3 with TRBJ2-5, with 9 bases lining up with TRBD1. The CDR3 loop spans 14 amino acids. Germline loops: CDR1 SGHTA, CDR2 FQGTGA. V dropped 5 bases and J dropped 5; count of bases not matched to a gene: 6. The CDR3 loop reads CASSPTGGSETQYF. CDR3 nucleotide sequence: TGTGCCAGCAGCCCGACAGGGGGATCGGAGACCCAGTACTTC.

This clonotype came up a few times. The V gene is TRBV12-3 or TRBV12-4, the J gene TRBJ1-1; perhaps TRBD1 as D (6 bases). V shed 3 bases and J shed 4 bases, with 12 bases lying between them. CDR3 length: 14 residues. The CDR3 here is CASSFVQGTTEAFF. Written as DNA, the CDR3 is TGTGCCAGCAGTTTCGTCCAGGGGACCACTGAAGCTTTCTTT.